The 27 T cell receptor beta chains presented below share a single source sample, sequenced in a study of blood T cell repertoires in COVID-19. The repertoire was sequenced with immunoSEQ multiplex PCR; TCRdb's copy has only in-frame clones and lacks some. The sample carries about 170,000 clones, roughly 87% recorded once. Sequenced material: peripheral blood. All receptors derive from a woman aged 45-65 years with acute or convalescent COVID-19.

The chain employs TRBV7-2 and TRBJ2-7; 10 nucleotides match TRBD2. The V and J ends lost 2 bases and 6 bases, in that order; junction bases with no gene match: 7. This CDR3 is 15 amino acids long. Germline V gene lookup returns CDR1 SGHTA and CDR2 FQGNSA. CDR3 nucleotides: TGTGCCAGCAGCTTAAGGCTAGCGGGAGACGCCGAGCAGTACTTC. Protein: CASSLRLAGDAEQYF.

V usage is TRBV7-3 and J usage is TRBJ2-2; D remains ambiguous. V was cut by 5 bases and J by 1 base, with 5 bases left in between. Germline V lookup: CDR1 SGHTA, CDR2 FQGTGA. The CDR3 length is 13 residues. The chain's CDR3 is CASSRGNTGELFF. The CDR3 bases are TGTGCCAGCAGCAGAGGGAACACCGGGGAGCTGTTTTTT.

The genes are TRBV12-5 and TRBJ2-7; D is perhaps TRBD2 (6 bases). The CDR3 contains 14 residues. The ends were cut back, 4 bases at V and 2 bases at J, with 12 bases in the middle. The germline gives CDR1 LGHNT, CDR2 FRNRAP. The CDR3 region is CASGWNGSPYEQYF. CDR3 sequence (DNA): TGTGCTAGTGGTTGGAACGGGAGCCCCTACGAGCAGTACTTC.

J is TRBJ2-7 and V is TRBV5-1; unclear D gene. CDR1 is SGHRS, CDR2 YFSETQ, per germline. V was pared by 0 bases and J by 0 bases, with 10 bases between. The CDR3 runs to 15 residues. In nucleotides, the CDR3 is TGCGCCAGCAGCTTGGTCGCCGGTTCCTCCTACGAGCAGTACTTC. Translating gives CASSLVAGSSYEQYF.

This clone has only one observation. J is TRBJ2-7 and V is TRBV19; 10 bases line up with TRBD1. Germline V gene lookup returns CDR1 LNHDA and CDR2 SQIVND (reference sequence). Trimming removed 9 bases from V and 2 bases from J; junction bases left unmatched: 1. The CDR3 totals 12 residues. CDR3 loop: CASGQGAYEQYF. Written as DNA, the CDR3 is TGTGCCAGCGGACAGGGGGCCTACGAGCAGTACTTC. Looking up the rest from reference TRBV19 and TRBJ2-7 gives the full variable domain: DGGITQSPKYLFRKEGQNVTLSCEQNLNHDAMYWYRQDPGQGLRLIYYSQIVNDFQKGDIAEGYSVSREKKESFPLTVTSAQKNPTAFYLCASGQGAYEQYFGPGTRLTVT.

The chain couples TRBV14 to TRBJ2-5; the match to TRBD2 covers 9 bases. The CDR3 sequence is 16 residues long. The germline V gene has CDR1 SGHDN and CDR2 FVKESK. V was pared by 4 bases and J by 2 bases, with 8 bases of the junction left unmatched. The CDR3 bases are TGTGCCAGCAGCCCTCCTAGCGGGGTACGGCAAGAGACCCAGTACTTC. Residues: CASSPPSGVRQETQYF.

A few counts support this clone. The J gene is TRBJ1-6, the V gene TRBV27, with 7 nucleotides matching TRBD1. The germline gives CDR1 MNHEY, CDR2 SMNVEV (reference sequence). With 0 bases clipped from V and 4 bases from J, the junction kept 3 bases outside the gene matches. The CDR3 spans 16 residues. The CDR3 DNA reads TGTGCCAGCAGTTTATCTCCGGGACAGTATAATTCACCCCTCCACTTT. It is translated as CASSLSPGQYNSPLHF.

This chain uses TRBV6-2 or TRBV6-3 with TRBJ2-3; 9 nucleotides agree with TRBD2. After removal of 0 bases from V and 5 bases from J, the junction contained 6 bases not matched to a gene. The CDR3 sequence is 16 residues long. CDR1 and CDR2 (germline): MNHEY, SVGEGT. As DNA, the CDR3 is TGTGCCAGCAGTTACTCGAATAGCGGGGGTGGAGATACGCAGTATTTT. Translation gives CASSYSNSGGGDTQYF.

The V call is TRBV24-1, the J call TRBJ1-2; D perhaps matches TRBD1 (6 bases). Germline V gene lookup returns CDR1 KGHDR and CDR2 SFDVKD. The CDR3 totals 14 residues. Between the trimmed V and J ends, which lost 3 bases and 2 bases, there was a span of 9 bases. CDR3 nucleotides: TGTGCCACCAGTGATGAGGGGGAGAACTATGGCTACACCTTC. This encodes CATSDEGENYGYTF.

The genes are TRBV5-1 and TRBJ2-7, with a tentative D call TRBD2 (6 bases). Germline lookup yields CDR1 SGHRS and CDR2 YFSETQ. CDR3 size: 15 residues. Trimming cost V 0 bases and J 5 bases, with 15 bases left between them. The CDR3 region has the DNA TGCGCCAGCAGCTTGGGGTCTTTGGGGGGAAACGAGCAGTACTTC. Encoded protein: CASSLGSLGGNEQYF.

The gene calls are TRBV6-2 or TRBV6-3 and TRBJ1-2; no firm D call. There are 14 residues in the CDR3. V dropped 0 bases and J dropped 6 bases, with 11 bases sitting between them. Germline loops: CDR1 MNHEY, CDR2 SVGEGT. CDR3 coding DNA: TGTGCCAGCAGTTACTCGAGGCTTCGCGATGGCTACACCTTC. It is translated as CASSYSRLRDGYTF.

CDR3 bases: TGTGCCAGCAGTTACGGTAGAAACCACGAGCAGTACTTC. It is translated as CASSYGRNHEQYF. The rearrangement joins TRBV6-2 or TRBV6-3 to TRBJ2-7; D is unresolved. Germline V CDR1 and CDR2: MNHEY, SVGEGT. CDR3 length: 13 residues. The germline V and J ends were trimmed by 2 bases and 5 bases, with 10 bases remaining between them.

This rearrangement joins TRBV12-3 or TRBV12-4 to TRBJ1-5, with D possibly being TRBD1 (5 bases). The V end lost 7 bases, the J end lost 4 bases, and 11 bases lay between the germline ends. This CDR3 has 13 amino acids. The CDR3 DNA follows: TGTGCCAGCACAGGGTATTGGAATCAGCCCCAGCATTTT. Protein sequence: CASTGYWNQPQHF.

V is TRBV21-1 and J is TRBJ1-4; the DNA was not compared with TRBD1, the D call given in the table. TRBV21-1 is a pseudogene locus. The CDR3 contains 14 residues. CDR3 sequence (DNA): TGTGCCAGCAACCCGGGACAAGCTAATGAAAAACTGTTTTTT. This translates into CASNPGQANEKLFF.

The chain recombines TRBV29-1 with TRBJ2-1; 11 nucleotides agree with TRBD2. The CDR3 is 17 amino acids. The V gene end was trimmed by 6 bases and the J gene end by 1 base; junction bases not matched to a gene: 11. Germline V gene sequence: CDR1 SQVTM, CDR2 ANQGSEA. The CDR3, as DNA: TGCAGCGTACAACTAGCGGGGGCCTCCTTTTCCTACAATGAGCAGTTCTTC. Its translation: CSVQLAGASFSYNEQFF.

V is TRBV7-9 and J is TRBJ2-7; possible D gene TRBD1, 5 bases. The CDR3 is made up of 13 amino acids. Trimming took off 6 bases at V and 3 bases at J, with 12 bases between the two ends. CDR1 SEHNR and CDR2 FQNEAQ come from the germline V gene (reference sequence). The CDR3, as DNA: TGTGCCAGCAGGCTGGACCAGGGCTACGAGCAGTACTTC. It yields the protein CASRLDQGYEQYF.

V is TRBV12-3 or TRBV12-4 and J is TRBJ1-2, with no clear D. The CDR3 runs 12 residues. With 5 bases removed from V and 8 bases from J, the gap between germline ends came to 12 bases. CDR3 residues: CASSPTIGGYTF. The CDR3 bases are TGTGCCAGCAGTCCGACAATCGGCGGCTACACCTTC.

The chain recombines TRBV5-1 with TRBJ2-1; tentative D call: TRBD2 (6 bases). In germline, CDR1 is SGHRS, CDR2 YFSETQ. The CDR3 is made up of 15 amino acids. V was clipped by 3 bases and J by 4 bases, with 14 bases between them. This chain's CDR3 is CASSSRSREYNEQFF. CDR3 DNA: TGCGCCAGCAGCTCTCGGTCGCGGGAATACAATGAGCAGTTCTTC.

CDR3 region: CASSYSGQVNDEKLFF. The DNA of the CDR3 is TGTGCCAGCAGTTACTCGGGACAGGTGAATGACGAAAAACTGTTTTTT. V is TRBV6-5 and J is TRBJ1-4, with 8 nucleotides matching TRBD1. This CDR3 is built from 16 residues. V was pared by 0 bases and J by 8 bases, with 8 bases of the junction left unmatched. The germline V gene has CDR1 MNHEY and CDR2 SVGAGI.

J is TRBJ1-1 and V is TRBV10-3; D ambiguous. CDR3 length: 15 amino acids. Trimming took 0 bases from V and 5 from J, leaving 13 bases between them. Germline-derived CDR1 and CDR2 are ENHRY and SYGVKD. For the CDR3, the DNA is TGTGCCATCAGTGAGTCCCGGGGATTAGGGACTGAAGCTTTCTTT. This translates into CAISESRGLGTEAFF.

This chain joins TRBV5-1 and TRBJ2-7; 10 bases are shared with TRBD2. Germline assignment: CDR1 SGHRS and CDR2 YFSETQ. The length of the CDR3 is 17 residues. The V segment lost 0 bases and the J segment 0 bases; nucleotides outside the gene matches: 6. The CDR3 sequence: CASSLGSSGSPSYEQYF. Here the CDR3 DNA reads TGCGCCAGCAGCTTGGGGTCTAGCGGGAGCCCCTCCTACGAGCAGTACTTC.

The chain recombines TRBV10-3 with TRBJ1-2, with 10 bases matching TRBD1. The CDR3 extends over 13 amino acids. Germline V lookup: CDR1 ENHRY, CDR2 SYGVKD. V lost 8 bases to trimming and J lost 6 bases; unmatched junction nucleotides: 6. The CDR3 loop is CAIFGQGGDGYTF. DNA of the CDR3: TGTGCCATCTTCGGACAGGGGGGGGATGGCTACACCTTC.

As concerns this clone: The identical CDR3 is also encoded by other nucleotide sequences in the sample. V is TRBV7-2 and J is TRBJ1-4; tentatively, D is TRBD1 (6 bases). Deletions cut 1 base from V and 2 bases from J, with 8 bases between. Germline V gene lookup returns CDR1 SGHTA and CDR2 FQGNSA. The CDR3 extends over 15 amino acids. The CDR3 sequence is CASSLEGVTNEKLFF. The DNA for the CDR3 is TGTGCCAGCAGCTTAGAGGGGGTGACTAATGAAAAACTGTTTTTT. Supplemented by reference TRBV7-2 and TRBJ1-4, the full variable domain reads GAGVSQSPSNKVTEKGKDVELRCDPISGHTALYWYRQSLGQGLEFLIYFQGNSAPDKSGLPSDRFSAERTGGSVSTLTIQRTQQEDSAVYLCASSLEGVTNEKLFFGSGTQLSVL.

The CDR3 DNA reads TGTGCCTGGAGTTTTGGACAGGGGACGCAGTATTTT. Protein product: CAWSFGQGTQYF. The chain carries TRBV30 and TRBJ2-3, with 9 positions matching TRBD1. This CDR3 comprises 12 residues. V was pared by 2 bases and J by 9 bases, with 3 bases of the junction left unmatched. CDR1 is GTSNPN, CDR2 SVGIG, per germline (reference sequence).

The chain joins TRBV19 to TRBJ1-2; 8 bases align to TRBD1. CDR1 is LNHDA, CDR2 SQIVND, per germline (reference sequence). V was pared by 7 bases and J by 5 bases, with 15 bases of the junction left unmatched. The CDR3 spans 16 residues. DNA of the CDR3: TGTGCCAGTAACAACCCCGCGACAGGGGATTTTTATGGCTACACCTTC. Its translation: CASNNPATGDFYGYTF.

The V call is TRBV5-1, the J call TRBJ2-2, with TRBD1 as a possible D gene (6 bases). The V end was cut by 4 bases, the J end by 2 bases, with 12 bases between. The CDR3 loop spans 15 amino acids. CDR1 SGHRS and CDR2 YFSETQ come from the germline V gene. CDR3 bases: TGCGCCAGCAGCGCCGGGACAAAAAACACCGGGGAGCTGTTTTTT. This encodes CASSAGTKNTGELFF. The full variable domain, completed using reference TRBV5-1 and TRBJ2-2, is KAGVTQTPRYLIKTRGQQVTLSCSPISGHRSVSWYQQTPGQGLQFLFEYFSETQRNKGNFPGRFSGRQFSNSRSEMNVSTLELGDSALYLCASSAGTKNTGELFFGEGSRLTVL.

The J gene is TRBJ1-5, the V gene TRBV18, with 7 bases that match TRBD1. V lost 2 bases to trimming and J lost 4 bases; unmatched junction nucleotides: 5. Germline CDR1 and CDR2: KGHSH and LQKENI. The CDR3 contains 15 residues. The CDR3 protein is CASSPSGQNNQPQHF. CDR3 nucleotides: TGTGCCAGCTCACCATCGGGACAGAATAATCAGCCCCAGCATTTT.